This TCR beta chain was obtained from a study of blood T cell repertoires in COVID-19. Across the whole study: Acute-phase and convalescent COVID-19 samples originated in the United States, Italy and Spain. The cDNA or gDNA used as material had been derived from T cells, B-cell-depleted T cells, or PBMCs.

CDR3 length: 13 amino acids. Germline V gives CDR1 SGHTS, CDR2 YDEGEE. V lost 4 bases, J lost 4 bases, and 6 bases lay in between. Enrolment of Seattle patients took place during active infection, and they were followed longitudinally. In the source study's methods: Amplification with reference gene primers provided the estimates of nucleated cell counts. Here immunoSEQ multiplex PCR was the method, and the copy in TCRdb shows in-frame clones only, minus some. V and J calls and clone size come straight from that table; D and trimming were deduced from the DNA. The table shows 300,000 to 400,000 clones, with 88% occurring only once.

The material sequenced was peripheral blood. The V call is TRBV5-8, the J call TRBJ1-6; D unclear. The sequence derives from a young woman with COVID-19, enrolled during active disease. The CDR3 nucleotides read TGTGCCAGCAGCACAGCTTATAATTCACCCCTCCACTTT. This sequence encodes CASSTAYNSPLHF.